This is a list of T cell receptor beta chains from one sample in a study of blood T cell repertoires in COVID-19. Profiled with immunoSEQ multiplex PCR; TCRdb holds only in-frame clones, not every one. The table shows around 250,000 clones, with about 87% occurring only once. Sequences were obtained from PBMCs or T cells enriched from blood (not recorded which). The receptors derive from a woman between 40 and 50 years old who had been exposed to COVID-19. Both conserved end residues are part of each CDR3. A D gene is named only where the DNA matches it firmly. The listing skips clone size in some rows; elsewhere it reads once, few, many or a size class.

TRBV2	TRBD2	-	TRBJ2-1	TGTGCCAGCGGTACCGGGACTAGCGGGAGAGGGGAGCAGTTCTTC	CASGTGTSGRGEQFF
TRBV11-1	-	once	TRBJ2-1	TGTGCCAGCAGCACCGGACTAAGGAATGAGCAGTTCTTC	CASSTGLRNEQFF
TRBV7-8	-	-	TRBJ1-6	TGTGCCAGCAGCACTGAGGGCACTAATTCACCCCTCCACTTT	CASSTEGTNSPLHF
TRBV10-3	TRBD1	-	TRBJ1-6	TGTGCCACCTTTGGACAGGGGGAAAATTCACCCCTCCACTTT	CATFGQGENSPLHF
TRBV19	-	-	TRBJ2-2	TGTGCCAGTAGTACCTACACCGGGGAGCTGTTTTTT	CASSTYTGELFF
TRBV7-5	-	-	TRBJ1-2	TGTGTCAGAAGCCGGGGACAGCGTTACTATGGCTACACCTTC	CVRSRGQRYYGYTF
TRBV6-1	TRBD2	-	TRBJ2-1	TGTGCCAGCAGTGAATCCCTAGCGGGAGGTAGTGAGCAGTTCTTC	CASSESLAGGSEQFF
TRBV2	-	-	TRBJ2-2	TGTGCCAGCAGTGGAACAGGGATCGCCGGGGAGCTGTTTTTT	CASSGTGIAGELFF
TRBV19	-	-	TRBJ2-5	TGTGCCAGTAGTAGGAGTCCCGAGACCCAGTACTTC	CASSRSPETQYF
TRBV24-1	TRBD1	-	TRBJ2-2	TGTGCCACCAGTGATGCGGCCGGGACAGCATACACCGGGGAGCTGTTTTTT	CATSDAAGTAYTGELFF
TRBV19	TRBD1	-	TRBJ1-4	TGTGCCAGCCGGGACAGGGATGAAAAACTGTTTTTT	CASRDRDEKLFF
TRBV13	-	-	TRBJ2-7	TGTGCCAGCAGCTTACATACGGTGTACGAGCAGTACTTC	CASSLHTVYEQYF
TRBV27	TRBD2	-	TRBJ2-2	TGTGCCAGCAACTTACTAGCGGGAGCCGGGGAGCTGTTTTTT	CASNLLAGAGELFF
TRBV18	TRBD2	-	TRBJ2-5	TGTGCCAGCTCGCCCGGGGGGATAGAGACCCAGTACTTC	CASSPGGIETQYF
TRBV7-2	TRBD2	-	TRBJ2-3	TGTGCCAGCAGTAGACTAGCGGGGGGAAGCACAGATACGCAGTATTTT	CASSRLAGGSTDTQYF
TRBV7-2	-	few	TRBJ2-7	TGTGCCAGCAGCGGACAATACGAGCAGTACTTC	CASSGQYEQYF
TRBV7-8	TRBD2	once	TRBJ2-3	TGTGCCAGCAGCCCCTGGACTAGCGGGAGGGGGGATACGCAGTATTTT	CASSPWTSGRGDTQYF
TRBV6-5	-	-	TRBJ1-5	TGTGCCAGCAGTTACTCGAGGGGAGGTCAGCCCCAGCATTTT	CASSYSRGGQPQHF
TRBV5-4	-	few	TRBJ1-2	TGTGCCAGCAGCTCCGGGGTTTACGGCTACACCTTC	CASSSGVYGYTF
TRBV7-9	-	-	TRBJ2-3	TGTGCCAGCTCTCCGACAGCTAGCACAGATACGCAGTATTTT	CASSPTASTDTQYF
TRBV3-1/TRBV3-2	TRBD1	once	TRBJ2-7	TGTGCCAGCAGCCAAGATACCGGGACAGGGCACTACGAGCAGTACTTC	CASSQDTGTGHYEQYF
TRBV2	TRBD1	-	TRBJ1-5	TGTGCCAGCTTCGCAGACAGGGGGCGGATGCCCCAGCATTTT	CASFADRGRMPQHF
TRBV6-5	-	-	TRBJ2-3	TGTGCCAGCAGTTACTCCCCGCCCGGGCAGGGAACGCAGTATTTT	CASSYSPPGQGTQYF